This TCR beta chain derives from a study of control samples from healthy donors and cancer patients. Assay used: immunoSEQ multiplex PCR; TCRdb lists only in-frame clones, some missing. This sample has tens of thousands of clones, with about 85% found just once. The CDR3 has 15 residues. CDR1 SGHTS and CDR2 YDEGEE come from the germline V gene. Trimming removed 0 bases at V and 6 bases at J, with 12 bases between. As for this clone: This specimen includes other DNA sequences encoding the same CDR3.

This receptor was identified in a man between 25 and 39 years old in good health. Sequencing was done on a sample of blood. The chain is built from TRBV5-8 and TRBJ2-2; possible D gene TRBD2, 7 bases. DNA for the CDR3: TGTGCCAGCAGCTTGGAGGGGGGGCGAGCCGGGGAGCTGTTTTTT. It specifies CASSLEGGRAGELFF.